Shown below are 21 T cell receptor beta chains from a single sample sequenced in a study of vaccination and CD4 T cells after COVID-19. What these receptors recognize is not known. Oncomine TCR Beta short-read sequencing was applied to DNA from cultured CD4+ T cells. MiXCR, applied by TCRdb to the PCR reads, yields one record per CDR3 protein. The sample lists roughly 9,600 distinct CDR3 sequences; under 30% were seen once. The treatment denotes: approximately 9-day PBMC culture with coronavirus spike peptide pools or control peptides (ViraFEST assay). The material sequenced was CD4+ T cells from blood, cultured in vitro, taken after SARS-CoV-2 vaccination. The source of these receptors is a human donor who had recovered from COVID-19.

The CDR3 coding sequence is TGTGCCTGGAGCTCGAATCCGGCAGTTCTAAATGAGCAGTTCTTC. It yields the protein CAWSSNPAVLNEQFF. The V gene is TRBV30, the J gene TRBJ2-1; D gene unclear. The V end was cut by 3 bases, the J end by 7 bases, with 19 bases between. This CDR3 has 15 residues. Germline CDR1 and CDR2: GTSNPN and SVGIG (reference sequence).

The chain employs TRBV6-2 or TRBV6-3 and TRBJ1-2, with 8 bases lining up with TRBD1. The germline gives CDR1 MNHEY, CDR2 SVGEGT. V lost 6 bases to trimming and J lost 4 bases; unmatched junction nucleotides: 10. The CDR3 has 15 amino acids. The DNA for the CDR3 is TGTGCCAGCAGCAACCAGGGGGCGATGGGCTATGGCTACACCTTC. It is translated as CASSNQGAMGYGYTF.

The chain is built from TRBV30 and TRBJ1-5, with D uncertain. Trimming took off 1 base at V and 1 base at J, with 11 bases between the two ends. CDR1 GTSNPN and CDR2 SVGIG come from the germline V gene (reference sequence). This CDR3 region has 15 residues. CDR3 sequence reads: CAWSGSGNSNQPQHF. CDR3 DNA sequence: TGTGCCTGGAGTGGATCCGGGAACAGCAATCAGCCCCAGCATTTT.

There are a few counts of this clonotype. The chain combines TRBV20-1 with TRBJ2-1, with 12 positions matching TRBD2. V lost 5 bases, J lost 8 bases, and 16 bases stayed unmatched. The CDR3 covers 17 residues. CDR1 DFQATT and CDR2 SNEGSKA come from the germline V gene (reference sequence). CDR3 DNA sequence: TGCAGTGCTCGCCTTTCGCCTCTAGCGGGAGGGCCGCATGAGCAGTTCTTC. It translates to CSARLSPLAGGPHEQFF.

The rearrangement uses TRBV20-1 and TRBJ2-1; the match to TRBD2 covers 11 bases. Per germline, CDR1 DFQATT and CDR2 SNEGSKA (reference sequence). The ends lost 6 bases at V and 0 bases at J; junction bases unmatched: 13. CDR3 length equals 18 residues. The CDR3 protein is CSAPKLAGDWSSYNEQFF. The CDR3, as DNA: TGCAGTGCGCCGAAACTAGCGGGAGACTGGAGCTCCTACAATGAGCAGTTCTTC.

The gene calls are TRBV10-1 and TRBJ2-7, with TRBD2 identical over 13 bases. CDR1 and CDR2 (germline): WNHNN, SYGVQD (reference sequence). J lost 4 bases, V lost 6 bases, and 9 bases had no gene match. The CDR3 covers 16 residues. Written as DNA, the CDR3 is TGCGCCAGCAGCGGAAAGGGACTAGCGGGGCCTTACGAGCAGTACTTC. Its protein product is CASSGKGLAGPYEQYF.

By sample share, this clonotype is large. The CDR3 reads CASSLQGAWITEAFF. In DNA, the CDR3 is TGTGCCAGCAGCTTACAGGGGGCTTGGATCACTGAAGCTTTCTTT. J is TRBJ1-1 and V is TRBV7-2; 8 bases are shared with TRBD1. V gave up 2 bases and J gave up 4 bases; unmatched junction bases: 6. Germline loops: CDR1 SGHTA, CDR2 FQGNSA. The CDR3 is 15 residues long. Together with reference TRBV7-2 and TRBJ1-1, the CDR3 gives the full variable domain: GAGVSQSPSNKVTEKGKDVELRCDPISGHTALYWYRQSLGQGLEFLIYFQGNSAPDKSGLPSDRFSAERTGGSVSTLTIQRTQQEDSAVYLCASSLQGAWITEAFFGQGTRLTVV.

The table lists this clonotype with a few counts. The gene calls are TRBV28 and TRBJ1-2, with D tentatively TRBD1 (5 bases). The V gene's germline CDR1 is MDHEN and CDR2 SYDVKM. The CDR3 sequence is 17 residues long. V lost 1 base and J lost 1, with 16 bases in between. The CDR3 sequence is CASSLLGSGSDNYGYTF. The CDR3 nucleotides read TGTGCCAGCAGTTTATTAGGTTCAGGGTCGGATAACTATGGCTACACCTTC.

The chain's CDR3 is CASSPSGLAGIYEQYF. In DNA, the CDR3 is TGTGCCAGCAGCCCATCGGGACTAGCGGGCATCTACGAGCAGTACTTC. V gene TRBV12-3 or TRBV12-4 combines with J gene TRBJ2-7, with TRBD2 matching 12 bases. CDR3 length: 16 amino acids. Trimming at V came to 6 bases and at J to 3 bases, leaving 9 bases not matched to a gene.

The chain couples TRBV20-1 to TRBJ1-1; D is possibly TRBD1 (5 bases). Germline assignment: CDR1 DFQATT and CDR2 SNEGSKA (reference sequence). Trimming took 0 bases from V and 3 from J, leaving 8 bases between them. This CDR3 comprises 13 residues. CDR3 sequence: CSARDSGHTEAFF. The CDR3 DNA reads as TGCAGTGCTAGAGATTCGGGGCACACTGAAGCTTTCTTT.

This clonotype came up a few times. Written as DNA, the CDR3 is TGTGCCAGTAGTACACTACAGGGTAAATTGTTTTTT. Its translation: CASSTLQGKLFF. The chain links TRBV19 to TRBJ1-4, with TRBD1 as a possible D gene (6 bases). The V end lost 4 bases, the J end lost 15 bases, and 15 bases lay between the germline ends. Germline-derived CDR1 and CDR2 are LNHDA and SQIVND (reference sequence). CDR3 size: 12 residues. The variable domain in full, with the rest retrieved from reference TRBV19 and TRBJ1-4, is DGGITQSPKYLFRKEGQNVTLSCEQNLNHDAMYWYRQDPGQGLRLIYYSQIVNDFQKGDIAEGYSVSREKKESFPLTVTSAQKNPTAFYLCASSTLQGKLFFGSGTQLSVL.

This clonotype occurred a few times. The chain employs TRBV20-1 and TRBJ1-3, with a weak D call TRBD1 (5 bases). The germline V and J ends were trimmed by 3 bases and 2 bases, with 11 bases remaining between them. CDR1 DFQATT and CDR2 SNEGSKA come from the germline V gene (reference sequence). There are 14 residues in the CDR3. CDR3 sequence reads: CSARAGSPGNTIYF. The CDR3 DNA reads TGCAGTGCTAGGGCAGGGAGTCCTGGAAACACCATATATTTT.

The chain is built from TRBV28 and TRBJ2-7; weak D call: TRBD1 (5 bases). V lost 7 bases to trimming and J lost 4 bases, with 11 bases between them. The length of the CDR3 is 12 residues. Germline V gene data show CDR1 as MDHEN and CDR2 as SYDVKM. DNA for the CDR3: TGTGCCAGCACCTCAGGGCGGTACGAGCAGTACTTC. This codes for CASTSGRYEQYF.

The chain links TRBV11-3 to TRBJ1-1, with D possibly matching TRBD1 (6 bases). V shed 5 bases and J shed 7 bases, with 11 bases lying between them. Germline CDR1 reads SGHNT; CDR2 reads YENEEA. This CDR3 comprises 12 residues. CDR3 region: CASSPFRGEAFF. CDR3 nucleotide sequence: TGTGCCAGCAGCCCTTTCAGGGGTGAAGCTTTCTTT.

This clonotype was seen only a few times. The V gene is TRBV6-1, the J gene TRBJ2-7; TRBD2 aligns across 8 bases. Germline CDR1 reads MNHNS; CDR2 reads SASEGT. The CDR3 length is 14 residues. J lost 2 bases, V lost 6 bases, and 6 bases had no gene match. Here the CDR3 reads CASSRVSGAYEQYF. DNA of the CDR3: TGTGCCAGCAGCCGGGTTAGCGGGGCCTACGAGCAGTACTTC.

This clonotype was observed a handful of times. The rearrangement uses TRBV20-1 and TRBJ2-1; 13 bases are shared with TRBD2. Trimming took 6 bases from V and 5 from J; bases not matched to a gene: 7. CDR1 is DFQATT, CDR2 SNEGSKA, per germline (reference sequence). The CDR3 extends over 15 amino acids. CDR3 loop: CSAPWGTSGNNEQFF. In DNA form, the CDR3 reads TGCAGTGCCCCTTGGGGGACTAGCGGGAACAATGAGCAGTTCTTC.

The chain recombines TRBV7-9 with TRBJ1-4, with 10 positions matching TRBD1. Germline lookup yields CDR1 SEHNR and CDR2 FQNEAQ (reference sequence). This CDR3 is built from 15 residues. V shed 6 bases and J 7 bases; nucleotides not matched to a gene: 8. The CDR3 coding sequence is TGTGCCAGCAGACATGACAGGGGGCCGCGTGAAAAACTGTTTTTT. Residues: CASRHDRGPREKLFF.

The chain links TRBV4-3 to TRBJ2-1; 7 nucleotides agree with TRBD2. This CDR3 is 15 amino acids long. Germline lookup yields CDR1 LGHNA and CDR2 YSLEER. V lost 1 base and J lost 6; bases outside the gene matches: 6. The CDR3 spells CASSQVQASGNEQFF. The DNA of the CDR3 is TGCGCCAGCAGCCAAGTGCAGGCTAGCGGCAATGAGCAGTTCTTC.

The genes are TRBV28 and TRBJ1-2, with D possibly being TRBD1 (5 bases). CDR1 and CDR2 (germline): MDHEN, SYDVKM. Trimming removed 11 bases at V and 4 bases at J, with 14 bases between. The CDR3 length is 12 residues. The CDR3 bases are TGTGCCTGGGGCGTCCATGGCTATGGCTACACCTTC. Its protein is CAWGVHGYGYTF.

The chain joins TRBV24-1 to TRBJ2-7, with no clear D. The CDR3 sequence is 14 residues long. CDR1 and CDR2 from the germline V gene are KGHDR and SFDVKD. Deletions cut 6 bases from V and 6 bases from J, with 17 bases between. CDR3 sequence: CATSLSTFPREQYF. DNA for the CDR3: TGTGCCACCAGTCTTAGCACGTTTCCCCGCGAGCAGTACTTC.

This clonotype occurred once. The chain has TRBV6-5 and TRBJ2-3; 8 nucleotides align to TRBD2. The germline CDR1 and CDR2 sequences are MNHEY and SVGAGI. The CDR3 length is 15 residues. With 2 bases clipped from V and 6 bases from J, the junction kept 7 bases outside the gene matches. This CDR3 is CASSYGAGEADTQYF. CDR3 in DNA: TGTGCCAGCAGTTACGGAGCGGGAGAGGCGGATACGCAGTATTTT.